The clone carrying this T cell receptor (beta chain) was counted ten times or more. Its antigen is not identified. Thyroid surgery had not been preceded by any treatment in any patient. Per the germline V gene, CDR1 is SGHRS and CDR2 is YFSETQ. With 2 bases removed from V and 2 bases from J, the gap between germline ends came to 12 bases. CDR3 length: 15 residues. The data were taken from a study of metastatic and nonmetastatic thyroid tumors. Across the whole study: Repertoire data that came from the blood and tumor or nodule tissue of malignant and benign thyroid patients were compared. Overall study findings and caveats: Reportedly, malignant thyroid tumors had significantly higher TCR beta diversity than benign nodules, in blood and tumor.

TCRdb re-called the PCR reads via MiXCR. The sample has roughly 58,000 clones, about 3.8% seen once; the top ten hold 20% to 25%. The source material was blood. This TCR was recovered from a female donor with papillary thyroid cancer or a benign thyroid nodule (not recorded which). Some clones in this sample may be carry-over from other donors' samples. V gene TRBV5-1 combines with J gene TRBJ2-3; D ambiguous. The CDR3 loop is CASSFQDRHTDTQYF. For the CDR3, the DNA is TGCGCCAGCAGCTTTCAGGACCGACACACAGATACGCAGTATTTT.